This T cell receptor (beta chain) came from a study of PD-1 blockade in mismatch repair-deficient tumors. Repertoires were generated with immunoSEQ multiplex PCR, while TCRdb's copy carries only in-frame clones and drops some. This repertoire shows roughly 120,000 clones, around nine tenths found once; its top ten account for 12%. The input for sequencing was peripheral blood, taken 72 weeks after starting pembrolizumab. The clonotype originates from an adult with mismatch repair-deficient cancer.

The CDR3 sequence is CSAPSNTEAFF. Written as DNA, the CDR3 is TGCAGTGCTCCCTCGAACACTGAAGCTTTCTTT. This chain links TRBV20-1 with TRBJ1-1; D is unclear. This CDR3 spans 11 amino acids. Trimming cost V 5 bases and J 1 base, with 5 bases left between them. From germline, CDR1 is DFQATT and CDR2 SNEGSKA (reference sequence).